This TCR beta chain emerged from a study of response to subunit inactivated influenza vaccine. Whole-study results and caveats: Researchers suggested that each seasonal influenza vaccination recruits few new T cells.

MiXCR, run by TCRdb on the RT-PCR reads, gives a single entry per CDR3 protein. The table records hundreds of thousands of distinct CDR3 sequences, approximately 14% of them present only once. The CDR3 is made up of 18 amino acids. Germline CDR1 is SGHVS and CDR2 is FNYEAQ. The V gene end was trimmed by 5 bases and the J gene end by 5 bases; junction bases not matched to a gene: 17. This clonotype was recorded a few times. Antigen unknown. The sequencing used PBMCs from blood, collected 12 days after vaccination. The chain carries TRBV7-6 and TRBJ1-4; 7 nucleotides align to TRBD1. The clonotype comes from a man aged 45-60 years who received an inactivated influenza vaccine. The CDR3 bases are TGTGCCAGCAGCCTACCGGGACAGCCTTCCTTACACAATGAAAAACTGTTTTTT. Residues: CASSLPGQPSLHNEKLFF.